These 20 T cell receptor beta chains originate from one sample sequenced in a study of blood T cell repertoires in COVID-19 (dated by TCRdb to the early 2020s). Receptor amplification or capture employed the immunoSEQ multiplex PCR assay. Here the immuneACCESS table is served through TCRdb, limited to in-frame sequences with V and J called. Missing clones are a known gap in these copies; in checked studies unresolved V genes cover under half, and the rest lacks a known reason. This sample gives around 290,000 clones in total; approximately 90% of them show up just once. The ten top clones hold 2% to 2.5% of the sample. The specimen was PBMCs or T cells enriched from blood (not recorded which). The receptors shown here come from a woman aged 60 to 75 in a cohort exposed to, infected with or recovered from COVID-19 (not recorded which).

The V gene is TRBV9, the J gene TRBJ2-1; D may be TRBD2 (5 bases). Trimming took 4 bases from V and 5 from J, leaving 16 bases between them. The CDR3 has 15 amino acids. Germline CDR1 is SGDLS and CDR2 is YYNGEE. The CDR3 reads CASSPRGPPNNEQFF. Here the CDR3 DNA reads TGTGCCAGCAGCCCCCGAGGGCCCCCAAACAATGAGCAGTTCTTC. Using reference TRBV9 and TRBJ2-1 for the parts outside the CDR3, the full variable domain is DSGVTQTPKHLITATGQRVTLRCSPRSGDLSVYWYQQSLDQGLQFLIQYYNGEERAKGNILERFSAQQFPDLHSELNLSSLELGDSALYFCASSPRGPPNNEQFFGPGTRLTVL.

The table lists this clone with a count of one. This rearrangement joins TRBV28 to TRBJ1-2; tentative D call: TRBD1 (6 bases). V was clipped by 4 bases and J by 6 bases, with 9 bases between them. From germline, CDR1 is MDHEN and CDR2 SYDVKM. The CDR3 is 12 residues long. The CDR3 sequence is CASSYTGHGYTF. In DNA form, the CDR3 reads TGTGCCAGCAGTTATACAGGGCATGGCTACACCTTC.

This clone was recorded only once. The V gene is TRBV28, the J gene TRBJ1-4, with D perhaps TRBD1 (6 bases). The CDR3 loop spans 14 amino acids. With 10 bases removed from V and 2 bases from J, the gap between germline ends came to 14 bases. The germline gives CDR1 MDHEN, CDR2 SYDVKM. The CDR3 spells CATGRTATNEKLFF. CDR3 nucleotide sequence: TGTGCCACCGGGCGGACAGCGACTAATGAAAAACTGTTTTTT.

This chain links TRBV9 with TRBJ2-1, with D possibly TRBD2 on 6 matching bases. The ends were cut back, 3 bases at V and 4 bases at J, with 20 bases in the middle. CDR3 length: 17 amino acids. The V gene's germline CDR1 is SGDLS and CDR2 YYNGEE. The CDR3 sequence: CASSGEVDGRNYNEQFF. The DNA of the CDR3 is TGTGCCAGCAGCGGGGAGGTTGACGGGAGAAATTACAATGAGCAGTTCTTC.

This chain joins TRBV4-1 and TRBJ2-7, with D maybe TRBD2 (6 bases). Trimming pared 4 bases from V and 2 bases from J, leaving 12 bases between. The germline V gene has CDR1 MGHRA and CDR2 YSYEKL. The CDR3 loop spans 14 amino acids. The CDR3, as DNA: TGCGCCAGCAGCCCCCTTGGAGGGCCCTACGAGCAGTACTTC. Translating gives CASSPLGGPYEQYF.

The chain recombines TRBV2 with TRBJ2-4; D is perhaps TRBD1 (5 bases). V gave up 3 bases and J gave up 1 base, with 7 bases separating them. Per germline, CDR1 SNHLY and CDR2 FYNNEI. The length of the CDR3 is 14 residues. CDR3 nucleotide sequence: TGTGCCAGCAGTGACAAGGGGGCCAAAAACATTCAGTACTTC. Its translation: CASSDKGAKNIQYF. The entire variable domain, with the rest obtained from reference TRBV2 and TRBJ2-4, is as follows: EPEVTQTPSHQVTQMGQEVILRCVPISNHLYFYWYRQILGQKVEFLVSFYNNEISEKSEIFDDQFSVERPDGSNFTLKIRSTKLEDSAMYFCASSDKGAKNIQYFGAGTRLSVL.

The V gene is TRBV5-6, the J gene TRBJ2-1; 13 bases align to TRBD2. This CDR3 region has 17 residues. After removal of 0 bases from V and 2 bases from J, the junction contained 2 bases not matched to a gene. Looked up from germline, CDR1 is SGHDT and CDR2 is YYEEEE. The CDR3: CASSLGGTSGTYNEQFF. The CDR3 DNA reads TGTGCCAGCAGCTTGGGAGGGACTAGCGGGACCTACAATGAGCAGTTCTTC.

The J gene is TRBJ2-3, the V gene TRBV7-2; 8 nucleotides align to TRBD2. CDR1 and CDR2 (germline): SGHTA, FQGNSA. The CDR3 extends over 15 amino acids. Trimming cost V 2 bases and J 4 bases; bases outside gene matches: 5. CDR3 region: CASSLIAGGSDTQYF. The CDR3 coding sequence is TGTGCCAGCAGCTTAATCGCGGGAGGTTCAGATACGCAGTATTTT.

The rearrangement uses TRBV11-2 and TRBJ2-1; 11 nucleotides agree with TRBD2. CDR1 and CDR2 (germline): SGHAT, FQNNGV. With V trimmed by 2 bases and J by 0 bases, 9 bases remained unmatched. This CDR3 comprises 19 residues. The CDR3: CASSLLAGGSGSSYNEQFF. CDR3 nucleotide sequence: TGTGCCAGCAGCTTACTAGCGGGAGGTTCGGGTAGCTCCTACAATGAGCAGTTCTTC.

The rearrangement joins TRBV23-1 to TRBJ2-6; 8 nucleotides match TRBD1. TRBV23-1 is an ORF, and what it does is uncertain. The trim removed 10 bases at V and 1 base at J, leaving 3 bases unmatched. This CDR3 has 14 residues. CDR3 nucleotide sequence: TGCGCCACAGGGGGCGAGTCTGGGGCCAACGTCCTGACTTTC. Translated: CATGGESGANVLTF.

The count of this clone is one. The CDR3 sequence is CASSGQGAGEQYF. In DNA form, the CDR3 reads TGTGCCAGCAGCGGCCAGGGGGCTGGGGAGCAGTACTTC. The V and J genes are TRBV28 and TRBJ2-7; 8 bases are shared with TRBD1. The CDR3 length is 13 residues. V lost 6 bases to trimming and J lost 7 bases; unmatched junction nucleotides: 8. The germline V gene has CDR1 MDHEN and CDR2 SYDVKM.

This clone was counted a few times. The chain employs TRBV10-1 and TRBJ1-2; 10 bases line up with TRBD1. Germline values: CDR1 WNHNN, CDR2 SYGVQD (reference sequence). After removal of 7 bases from V and 1 base from J, the junction contained 15 bases not matched to a gene. CDR3 size: 18 residues. The CDR3: CASTPIGTGDRLNYGYTF. The CDR3 bases are TGCGCCAGCACCCCAATAGGGACAGGGGATCGACTTAACTATGGCTACACCTTC.

This clone was counted once. The chain combines TRBV6-6 with TRBJ2-1; 7 bases align to TRBD1. Germline-derived CDR1 and CDR2 are MNHNY and SVGAGI (reference sequence). The length of the CDR3 is 13 residues. The ends lost 6 bases at V and 6 bases at J; junction bases unmatched: 5. The CDR3 coding sequence is TGTGCCAGCAGGTTCACAGGGGTCAATGAGCAGTTCTTC. Translation: CASRFTGVNEQFF.

This clone was detected once. The rearrangement uses TRBV7-2 and TRBJ2-5; 7 nucleotides agree with TRBD2. The CDR3 sequence is 13 residues long. Germline V lookup: CDR1 SGHTA, CDR2 FQGNSA. V lost 5 bases, J lost 3 bases, and 3 bases stayed unmatched. CDR3 coding DNA: TGTGCCAGCAGCCGCGGGGGTAAAGAGACCCAGTACTTC. Amino acids: CASSRGGKETQYF.

The rearrangement joins TRBV15 to TRBJ2-1, with 11 nucleotides matching TRBD1. Germline V gene sequence: CDR1 LNHNV, CDR2 YYDKDF (reference sequence). The ends lost 5 bases at V and 8 bases at J; junction bases unmatched: 11. CDR3 length: 16 amino acids. CDR3 loop: CATSGSRDRGVDEQFF. The CDR3 DNA reads as TGTGCCACCAGCGGAAGCCGGGACAGGGGGGTCGATGAGCAGTTCTTC.

The chain employs TRBV19 and TRBJ2-2, with D perhaps matching TRBD1 (6 bases). From germline, CDR1 is LNHDA and CDR2 SQIVND (reference sequence). There are 13 residues in the CDR3. V lost 1 base and J lost 7, with 7 bases in between. In nucleotides, the CDR3 is TGTGCCAGTAGTATAGTACAGGGCGGGGAGCTGTTTTTT. It is translated as CASSIVQGGELFF.

The CDR3: CASERGQGYDEQFF. For the CDR3, the DNA is TGTGCCAGCGAACGAGGACAGGGTTACGATGAGCAGTTCTTC. V and J are TRBV2 and TRBJ2-1, with 8 bases aligning to TRBD1. V dropped 8 bases and J dropped 8; count of bases not matched to a gene: 11. CDR1 is SNHLY and CDR2 is FYNNEI in the germline V gene. The CDR3 length is 14 residues. Variable domain in full (rest from reference TRBV2 and TRBJ2-1): EPEVTQTPSHQVTQMGQEVILRCVPISNHLYFYWYRQILGQKVEFLVSFYNNEISEKSEIFDDQFSVERPDGSNFTLKIRSTKLEDSAMYFCASERGQGYDEQFFGPGTRLTVL.

V and J are TRBV15 and TRBJ2-3; possibly TRBD2 for D (6 bases). Between the trimmed V and J ends, which lost 2 bases and 0 bases, there was a span of 18 bases. Germline V gene sequence: CDR1 LNHNV, CDR2 YYDKDF (reference sequence). The length of the CDR3 is 18 residues. The CDR3 loop reads CATSRSLLSGTSTDTQYF. The CDR3 DNA reads as TGTGCCACCAGCAGATCCTTGCTTAGCGGAACTAGCACAGATACGCAGTATTTT. The complete variable domain, with remaining parts taken from reference TRBV15 and TRBJ2-3, reads DAMVIQNPRYQVTQFGKPVTLSCSQTLNHNVMYWYQQKSSQAPKLLFHYYDKDFNNEADTPDNFQSRRPNTSFCFLDIRSPGLGDTAMYLCATSRSLLSGTSTDTQYFGPGTRLTVL.

The chain recombines TRBV11-2 with TRBJ1-1; possible D gene TRBD1, 5 bases. Germline V gene sequence: CDR1 SGHAT, CDR2 FQNNGV. V was pared by 1 base and J by 1 base, with 22 bases between. The CDR3 has 19 amino acids. CDR3 DNA: TGTGCCAGCAGCTTAGTTAGGGGTGGGGCAGGGCGTTGGAACACTGAAGCTTTCTTT. It codes for CASSLVRGGAGRWNTEAFF. Supplemented by reference TRBV11-2 and TRBJ1-1, the full variable domain reads EAGVAQSPRYKIIEKRQSVAFWCNPISGHATLYWYQQILGQGPKLLIQFQNNGVVDDSQLPKDRFSAERLKGVDSTLKIQPAKLEDSAVYLCASSLVRGGAGRWNTEAFFGQGTRLTVV.

The rearrangement links TRBV2 to TRBJ1-1; TRBD1 aligns across 9 bases. Germline V gene sequence: CDR1 SNHLY, CDR2 FYNNEI. Unmatched junction bases numbered 13, after V lost 6 bases and J lost 8 bases. The CDR3 has 15 residues. The CDR3 reads CASRDSGQGKGEAFF. As DNA, the CDR3 is TGTGCCAGCAGAGACTCGGGACAGGGTAAGGGGGAAGCTTTCTTT.